One T cell receptor beta chain is described in this entry. As yet, its antigen is unknown. The data belong to a study of T cells in Graves' hyperthyroidism and ophthalmopathy. Study results and limitations: By a 13 V-J model, ophthalmopathy was set apart from stable hyperthyroidism. Most thyroid clonotypes that were expanded above 0.001 also turned up in blood.

There are 14 residues in the CDR3. Germline V gives CDR1 WNHNN, CDR2 SYGVQD (reference sequence). Amplification targeted TCR beta CDR3 regions from RNA transcripts. The TCR CDR3 was amplified in a first-round RT-PCR using the HTBI primer set. From the multiplex PCR reads, TCRdb called clonotypes with MiXCR, one entry per CDR3 protein. The sample has 500,000 to 600,000 distinct CDR3 sequences; 40% to 55% are singletons. A patient was excluded if there was uncontrolled infection, other autoimmune disease, pregnancy or lactation. Diagnosis relied on clinical symptoms, serum thyroxine and TRAb, thyroid ultrasound and orbital computed tomography.

The rearrangement joins TRBV10-1 to TRBJ2-5; TRBD2 matches 9 bases. This clonotype was obtained from an adult woman with Graves' disease, either hyperthyroidism or ophthalmopathy (not recorded which). Sequenced sample: peripheral blood or thyroid tissue (not recorded which). CDR3 residues: CSVGVSGRIETQYF. In DNA form, the CDR3 reads TGCAGCGTTGGGGTTAGCGGGAGAATTGAGACCCAGTACTTC.